This TCR beta chain was recorded in a study of CD8+CD57+ T cells in acquired aplastic anemia. Study as a whole: DNA per sorted CD4+ or CD8+ sample ranged roughly 0.19 to 30 ug, averaging roughly 3.5 ug.

This CDR3 is built from 16 residues. Trimming at V came to 4 bases and at J to 0 bases, leaving 9 bases not matched to a gene. Germline V lookup: CDR1 SGHRS, CDR2 YFSETQ. CD8+CD57+ cell expansion, shown by flow cytometry, had occurred in the patients selected for sequencing. No patient had been given any therapy when blood was sampled. The count of this clonotype is one. Its matching antigen is unknown. The study's findings and limits: A set of approximately 29 CD8+ CDR3 sequences was shared between patients and controls, and these sequences appeared highly expressed in patients. Patients were compared with controls for CD8+ Simpson's diversity, and no significant difference emerged.

Both TCR beta VDJ combination and CDR3 sequence profiling were carried out. Genomic DNA was the template for this profiling. TCRdb used MiXCR to reprocess the reads, holding one entry per CDR3 protein. The sample shows 150,000 to 200,000 distinct CDR3 sequences, roughly 48% of them seen only once. The rearrangement joins TRBV5-1 to TRBJ1-1; 7 bases are shared with TRBD1. This clonotype was sampled from a human donor with aplastic anemia. The sequencing input was sorted CD4+, CD8+, or CD8+CD57+ T cells (not recorded which) from PBMCs. The CDR3 region is CASSRTGSEMNTEAFF. The CDR3 region has the DNA TGCGCCAGCAGCAGGACAGGATCCGAGATGAACACTGAAGCTTTCTTT.